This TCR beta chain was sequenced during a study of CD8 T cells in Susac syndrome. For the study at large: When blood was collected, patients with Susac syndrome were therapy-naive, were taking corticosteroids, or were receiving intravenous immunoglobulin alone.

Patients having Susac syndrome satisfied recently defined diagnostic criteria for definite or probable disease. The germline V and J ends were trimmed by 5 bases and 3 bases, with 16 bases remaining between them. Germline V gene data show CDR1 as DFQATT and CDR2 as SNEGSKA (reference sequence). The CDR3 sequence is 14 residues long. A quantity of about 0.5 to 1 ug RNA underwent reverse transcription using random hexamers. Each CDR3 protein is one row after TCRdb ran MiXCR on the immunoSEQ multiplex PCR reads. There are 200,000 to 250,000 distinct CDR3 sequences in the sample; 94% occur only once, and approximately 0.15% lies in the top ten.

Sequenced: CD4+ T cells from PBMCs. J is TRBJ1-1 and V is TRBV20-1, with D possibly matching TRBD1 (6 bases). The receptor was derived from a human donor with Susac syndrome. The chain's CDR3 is CSALKGPGDTEAFF. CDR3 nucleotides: TGCAGTGCTCTTAAAGGTCCAGGGGACACTGAAGCTTTCTTT.